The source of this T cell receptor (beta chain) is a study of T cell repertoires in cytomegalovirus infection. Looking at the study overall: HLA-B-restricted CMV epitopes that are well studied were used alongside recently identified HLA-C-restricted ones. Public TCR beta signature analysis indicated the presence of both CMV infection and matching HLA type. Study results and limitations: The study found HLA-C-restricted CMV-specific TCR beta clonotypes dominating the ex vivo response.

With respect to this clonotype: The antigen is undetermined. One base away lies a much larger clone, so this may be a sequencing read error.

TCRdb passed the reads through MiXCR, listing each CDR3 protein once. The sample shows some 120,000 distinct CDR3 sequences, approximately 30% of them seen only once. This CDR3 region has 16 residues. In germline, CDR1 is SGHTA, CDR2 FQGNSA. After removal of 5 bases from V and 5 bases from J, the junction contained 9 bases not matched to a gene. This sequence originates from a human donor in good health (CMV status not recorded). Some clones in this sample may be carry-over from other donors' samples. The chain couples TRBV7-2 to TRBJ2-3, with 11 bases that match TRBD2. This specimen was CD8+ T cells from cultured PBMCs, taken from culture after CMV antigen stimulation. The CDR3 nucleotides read TGTGCCAGCAGCCCGGGACTAGCGGAGGGAGGAGATACGCAGTATTTT. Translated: CASSPGLAEGGDTQYF. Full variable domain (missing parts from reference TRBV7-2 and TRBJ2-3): GAGVSQSPSNKVTEKGKDVELRCDPISGHTALYWYRQSLGQGLEFLIYFQGNSAPDKSGLPSDRFSAERTGGSVSTLTIQRTQQEDSAVYLCASSPGLAEGGDTQYFGPGTRLTVL.